The 20 T cell receptor beta chains below come from one sample, sequenced in a study of blood T cell repertoires in COVID-19. Sequencing used immunoSEQ multiplex PCR; TCRdb keeps in-frame clones, though not all of them. This sample has about 260,000 clones, with 84% found just once. The material sequenced was peripheral blood. These receptors came from a woman between 40 and 50 years old who had recovered from COVID-19.

The chain couples TRBV19 to TRBJ2-2; a weak D match, TRBD1 (5 bases). CDR3 length equals 15 residues. V lost 2 bases and J lost 5, with 12 bases in between. Germline V CDR1 and CDR2: LNHDA, SQIVND (reference sequence). The CDR3 DNA sequence: TGTGCCAGTAGTATAAGCAGGGCTAGGACCGGGGAGCTGTTTTTT. Protein product: CASSISRARTGELFF.

The count of this clone is one. This chain joins TRBV2 and TRBJ2-5, with D tentatively TRBD2 (6 bases). Germline V gives CDR1 SNHLY, CDR2 FYNNEI. CDR3 size: 13 residues. V dropped 3 bases and J dropped 7 bases, with 12 bases sitting between them. The CDR3 loop is CASSESGSPTQYF. In DNA form, the CDR3 reads TGTGCCAGCAGTGAGAGCGGGTCCCCGACCCAGTACTTC.

This chain links TRBV15 with TRBJ1-4; weak D call: TRBD1 (5 bases). In germline, CDR1 is LNHNV, CDR2 YYDKDF (reference sequence). V was trimmed by 7 bases and J by 3 bases, leaving 9 bases between them. CDR3 size: 13 residues. For the CDR3, the DNA is TGTGCCACCACCTCAGGGTCTAATGAAAAACTGTTTTTT. It translates to CATTSGSNEKLFF.

The sample holds one count of this clone. The chain joins TRBV10-3 to TRBJ1-1; D is undetermined. This CDR3 comprises 12 residues. Trimming pared 2 bases from V and 8 bases from J, leaving 9 bases between. The V gene's germline CDR1 is ENHRY and CDR2 SYGVKD. This CDR3 reads CAISEASGEAFF. The DNA of the CDR3 is TGTGCCATCAGTGAGGCGTCGGGAGAAGCTTTCTTT.

This clone has a handful of counts. The rearrangement joins TRBV10-2 to TRBJ2-1, with a possible D match to TRBD1 (5 bases). The germline V gene encodes CDR1 WSHSY and CDR2 SAAADI. Deletions cut 9 bases from V and 4 bases from J, with 7 bases between. The CDR3 loop spans 11 amino acids. The CDR3 protein is CASSGYNEQFF. CDR3 DNA: TGCGCCAGTTCAGGGTACAATGAGCAGTTCTTC.

The V gene is TRBV2, the J gene TRBJ2-7; perhaps TRBD1 as D (6 bases). The V gene's germline CDR1 is SNHLY and CDR2 FYNNEI. The germline V and J ends were trimmed by 10 bases and 1 base, with 14 bases remaining between them. This CDR3 has 13 amino acids. The CDR3 nucleotides read TGTGCCATCCGGACAGACTTTTCCTACGAGCAGTACTTC. Translating it yields CAIRTDFSYEQYF.

The chain employs TRBV28 and TRBJ1-2; no clear D. V lost 7 bases and J lost 4, with 10 bases in between. Germline assignment: CDR1 MDHEN and CDR2 SYDVKM. CDR3 length: 12 amino acids. The CDR3 DNA sequence: TGTGCCAGCACCCTAACGGGCTATGGCTACACCTTC. As protein: CASTLTGYGYTF.

The genes are TRBV6-6 and TRBJ2-5, with D tentatively TRBD1 (5 bases). CDR1 and CDR2 from the germline V gene are MNHNY and SVGAGI (reference sequence). Trimming removed 10 bases from V and 1 base from J, with 13 bases in between. This CDR3 has 13 residues. The CDR3 here is CATTDRIQETQYF. The CDR3 coding sequence is TGTGCCACCACTGACAGAATCCAAGAGACCCAGTACTTC.

This clone was picked up a small number of times. V usage is TRBV10-3 and J usage is TRBJ2-2, with D perhaps TRBD2 (6 bases). The CDR3 spans 14 residues. Per germline, CDR1 ENHRY and CDR2 SYGVKD. V was trimmed by 8 bases and J by 4 bases, leaving 14 bases between them. In nucleotides, the CDR3 is TGTGCCATCCGGAGTAGCGGCCCCACCGGGGAGCTGTTTTTT. Translating it yields CAIRSSGPTGELFF.

The rearrangement links TRBV9 to TRBJ2-2, with 10 positions matching TRBD1. Per the germline V gene, CDR1 is SGDLS and CDR2 is YYNGEE. J lost 7 bases, V lost 4 bases, and 10 bases had no gene match. The CDR3 spans 16 residues. The CDR3 DNA reads as TGTGCCAGCAGCCCGAGAGGACAGGGGGTAGGCGGGGAGCTGTTTTTT. Its protein is CASSPRGQGVGGELFF.

This rearrangement joins TRBV21-1 to TRBJ2-7; TRBD1, the table's D call, lacks a check against the DNA. TRBV21-1 is described as a pseudogene. The CDR3 has 14 residues. CDR3 amino acids: CASSKRGSGYEQYF. The CDR3 DNA is TGTGCCAGCAGCAAAAGGGGCAGTGGGTACGAGCAGTACTTC.

This clone was picked up a small number of times. The gene calls are TRBV18 and TRBJ1-5, with 7 bases matching TRBD1. The CDR3 is made up of 18 amino acids. Germline V gene data show CDR1 as KGHSH and CDR2 as LQKENI. Losses at the gene ends were 1 base for V and 4 bases for J; bases not matched to a gene: 13. The CDR3 loop reads CASSPRPPGTEENQPQHF. The CDR3 DNA follows: TGTGCCAGCTCACCACGGCCCCCCGGGACAGAAGAAAATCAGCCCCAGCATTTT.

This clone was recorded once. V gene TRBV7-9 combines with J gene TRBJ1-1, with 8 bases aligning to TRBD1. This CDR3 region has 12 residues. V shed 4 bases, J shed 9 bases, and the junction held 4 bases outside the gene matches. Germline loops: CDR1 SEHNR, CDR2 FQNEAQ (reference sequence). In nucleotides, the CDR3 is TGTGCCAGCAGCTGGACAGGGCTTAAAGCTTTCTTT. It specifies CASSWTGLKAFF.

The chain uses TRBV2 and TRBJ1-4; tentative D call: TRBD1 (5 bases). The V gene's germline CDR1 is SNHLY and CDR2 FYNNEI. CDR3 length: 14 amino acids. Trimming took 4 bases from V and 7 from J, leaving 13 bases between them. CDR3 amino acids: CASSGTFLGEKLFF. For the CDR3, the DNA is TGTGCCAGCAGTGGGACATTCCTGGGTGAAAAACTGTTTTTT.

A note on this clone: At the DNA level, this CDR3 is encoded by other sequences in the same sample as well. V and J are TRBV7-9 and TRBJ1-5, with 7 positions matching TRBD1. V lost 4 bases and J lost 4; bases outside the gene matches: 4. The CDR3 loop spans 14 amino acids. CDR1 and CDR2 (germline): SEHNR, FQNEAQ (reference sequence). CDR3 DNA sequence: TGTGCCAGCAGCTCCCAGGGGGGAAATCAGCCCCAGCATTTT. Translation: CASSSQGGNQPQHF.

This chain uses TRBV3-1 (or the pseudogene TRBV3-2) with TRBJ2-2; 8 bases align to TRBD1. Germline V gene sequence: CDR1 LGHDT, CDR2 YNNKEL (reference sequence). The CDR3 contains 12 residues. The CDR3 sequence is CAGQGWTGELFF. The DNA for the CDR3 is TGTGCAGGACAGGGCTGGACCGGGGAGCTGTTTTTT.

This sequence joins TRBV5-4 and TRBJ2-1; TRBD1 aligns across 8 bases. CDR1 SGHNT and CDR2 YYREEE come from the germline V gene (reference sequence). The V segment lost 0 bases and the J segment 4 bases; nucleotides outside the gene matches: 3. The CDR3 runs 15 residues. The CDR3, as DNA: TGTGCCAGCAGCTTGGCCGGACAGGGTTACAATGAGCAGTTCTTC. Its protein is CASSLAGQGYNEQFF.

This chain uses TRBV28 with TRBJ2-7; TRBD1 matches 7 bases. The CDR3 consists of 14 residues. The germline V gene encodes CDR1 MDHEN and CDR2 SYDVKM. The junction had 7 bases not matched to a gene; V was cut back by 6 bases and J by 2 bases. The CDR3 nucleotides are TGTGCCAGCAGCCCCCTGGGACAGCCCTACGAGCAGTACTTC. It encodes CASSPLGQPYEQYF.

This clone was seen once. The chain is built from TRBV9 and TRBJ2-1; D call uncertain. V lost 0 bases, J lost 6 bases, and 7 bases lay in between. The CDR3 loop spans 13 amino acids. The germline gives CDR1 SGDLS, CDR2 YYNGEE. The CDR3 sequence: CASSVDSSNEQFF. The CDR3, as DNA: TGTGCCAGCAGCGTAGATAGCTCCAATGAGCAGTTCTTC.

The chain is built from TRBV2 and TRBJ2-5, with D possibly matching TRBD1 (5 bases). V was clipped by 4 bases and J by 1 base, with 7 bases between them. CDR1 SNHLY and CDR2 FYNNEI come from the germline V gene. This CDR3 spans 13 amino acids. The CDR3 nucleotides read TGTGCCAGCAGTGGACAGCTCCAAGAGACCCAGTACTTC. It specifies CASSGQLQETQYF.